This entry concerns a single T cell receptor beta chain. CDR3 size: 16 residues. V shed 5 bases and J shed 0 bases, with 11 bases lying between them. CDR1 and CDR2 from the germline V gene are LNHDA and SQIVND (reference sequence). The data belong to a study of blood T cell repertoires in COVID-19. Study in general: Spain, Italy and the United States supplied samples that represented acute and convalescent COVID-19. The analysed material was cDNA or gDNA that came from T cells, B-cell-depleted T cells, or PBMCs.

Original processing methods: Amplified reference gene primers provided the basis for estimating nucleated cell counts. The data were produced by immunoSEQ multiplex PCR, yet TCRdb's version contains in-frame clones alone and is incomplete. The D gene and trimming were derived from the DNA, and the V and J assignments and clone size from that table. Among about 140,000 clones listed, 65% to 85% were seen once. The TCR comes from a human donor in a cohort sampled during active COVID-19. What was sequenced was peripheral blood. This chain connects TRBV19 to TRBJ2-6; D possibly corresponds to TRBD1 (6 bases). The CDR3 bases are TGTGCCAGTAGTTCGCGGACAGTCTCTGGGGCCAACGTCCTGACTTTC. Protein product: CASSSRTVSGANVLTF.